The 27 T cell receptor beta chains given below trace back to one sample, sequenced in a study of neurological immune-mediated disorders. MiXCR was run by TCRdb on the 5' RACE reads, yielding one entry per CDR3 protein. The data contain 35,000 to 50,000 distinct CDR3 sequences, approximately 2.4% of them singletons. The source material was PBMCs. These receptors were taken from a man between 50 and 59 years old with multiple sclerosis.

This clonotype was seen repeatedly, ten times or more. This rearrangement joins TRBV5-1 to TRBJ1-1, with a tentative D call TRBD1 (5 bases). Germline loops: CDR1 SGHRS, CDR2 YFSETQ. Trimming removed 2 bases at V and 0 bases at J, with 20 bases between. This CDR3 contains 18 residues. The DNA for the CDR3 is TGCGCCAGCAGCTTTTCTACATCGTTCGGGGGAGTGAACACTGAAGCTTTCTTT. Translation: CASSFSTSFGGVNTEAFF.

This clonotype occurred many times. The chain has TRBV4-3 and TRBJ2-3, with 7 positions matching TRBD1. Losses at the gene ends were 2 bases for V and 1 base for J; bases not matched to a gene: 6. Germline values: CDR1 LGHNA, CDR2 YSLEER. The CDR3 has 16 amino acids. The CDR3 coding sequence is TGCGCCAGCAGCCAATCGGGACAGACCGGCACAGATACGCAGTATTTT. Translation gives CASSQSGQTGTDTQYF.

At least ten counts were recorded for this clonotype. The chain employs TRBV5-8 and TRBJ2-7, with D maybe TRBD1 (6 bases). The V and J ends lost 1 base and 1 base respectively, with 9 bases between them. CDR1 and CDR2 from the germline V gene are SGHTS and YDEGEE. The CDR3 length is 14 residues. CDR3 coding DNA: TGTGCCAGCAGCTTGTTCCAGGGGTCCTACGAGCAGTACTTC. Residues: CASSLFQGSYEQYF.

Many counts were recorded for this clonotype. The chain joins TRBV5-1 to TRBJ2-3; TRBD1 or TRBD2 may be the D gene (6 bases each). The CDR3 has 15 residues. V was trimmed by 3 bases and J by 6 bases, leaving 17 bases between them. CDR1 and CDR2 (germline): SGHRS, YFSETQ. Here the CDR3 reads CASSWGRGLDDTQYF. The CDR3 DNA reads TGCGCCAGCAGCTGGGGACGGGGGCTCGATGATACGCAGTATTTT.

This clonotype was detected many times. V gene TRBV27 combines with J gene TRBJ1-1, with a weak D call TRBD1 (6 bases). The CDR3 consists of 13 residues. V gave up 2 bases and J gave up 3 bases, with 7 bases separating them. Germline V gene lookup returns CDR1 MNHEY and CDR2 SMNVEV (reference sequence). The CDR3 nucleotides read TGTGCCAGCAGTTTAGACAGGTACACTGAAGCTTTCTTT. Translated: CASSLDRYTEAFF.

This clonotype was detected ten times or more. The J gene is TRBJ2-7, the V gene TRBV21-1; the table gives TRBD1 as D, unverified against the DNA. TRBV21-1 is an annotated pseudogene. CDR3 size: 17 residues. The CDR3 DNA sequence: TGTGCCAGCAGCGCCCCCCCCAAGGACCTCCAAGCGGGCGAGCAGTACTTC. Translating gives CASSAPPKDLQAGEQYF.

In this sample, this clonotype turned up many times. The chain carries TRBV5-1 and TRBJ2-3, with TRBD2 matching 14 bases. V lost 4 bases to trimming and J lost 0 bases; unmatched junction nucleotides: 4. Germline V CDR1 and CDR2: SGHRS, YFSETQ. The CDR3 spans 17 residues. DNA of the CDR3: TGCGCCAGCAGCCGGACTAGCGGGGGGTTAAGCACAGATACGCAGTATTTT. This sequence encodes CASSRTSGGLSTDTQYF.

This clonotype has at least ten counts. The chain recombines TRBV10-3 with TRBJ2-1, with 12 bases fitting TRBD2. Germline assignment: CDR1 ENHRY and CDR2 SYGVKD. After removal of 10 bases from V and 6 bases from J, the junction contained 13 bases not matched to a gene. The CDR3 contains 16 residues. The CDR3 here is CATLTTTSGGINEQFF. As DNA, the CDR3 is TGTGCCACCTTGACTACGACTAGCGGGGGAATCAATGAGCAGTTCTTC.

This clonotype was counted ten times or more. V gene TRBV9 combines with J gene TRBJ1-2, with 9 bases matching TRBD1. V shed 3 bases and J 4 bases; nucleotides not matched to a gene: 7. In germline, CDR1 is SGDLS, CDR2 YYNGEE. The CDR3 spans 15 residues. CDR3 bases: TGTGCCAGCAGCGCTACAGGGGGCTATGGCTATGGCTACACCTTC. It specifies CASSATGGYGYGYTF.

About this clonotype itself: A much larger clone differs by one base, so this may be a read error. This chain uses TRBV4-1 with TRBJ1-5; 8 nucleotides align to TRBD1. The germline gives CDR1 MGHRA, CDR2 YSYEKL. The CDR3 totals 16 residues. CDR3 DNA sequence: TGCGCCAGCAGCCTACGTGGGACAGGAAGGAATCAGCCCCATCATTTT. The encoded protein is CASSLRGTGRNQPHHF.

This clonotype was observed a few times. The chain joins TRBV27 to TRBJ1-2; tentatively, D is TRBD1 (5 bases). V was trimmed by 5 bases and J by 3 bases, leaving 16 bases between them. The germline V gene encodes CDR1 MNHEY and CDR2 SMNVEV (reference sequence). This CDR3 contains 15 residues. The CDR3 reads CASSVGTADHYGYTF. The CDR3 nucleotides are TGTGCCAGCAGTGTCGGGACCGCCGATCACTATGGCTACACCTTC.

The table lists this clonotype with a few counts. One base away lies a much larger clone, so this may be a sequencing read error. This rearrangement joins TRBV5-1 to TRBJ1-5; tentative D call: TRBD1 (5 bases). The CDR3 extends over 13 amino acids. Looked up from germline, CDR1 is SGHRS and CDR2 is YFSETQ. The CDR3, as DNA: TGCGCCAGCAGCGTAACAGGAGACCAGCCCCAGAATTTT. Amino acids: CASSVTGDQPQNF.

This clonotype is medium-sized by share. The chain couples TRBV7-2 to TRBJ2-4; the D is unclear. The CDR3 runs to 13 residues. Germline V gene sequence: CDR1 SGHTA, CDR2 FQGNSA. V was pared by 5 bases and J by 6 bases, with 11 bases between. The CDR3 nucleotides read TGTGCCAGCAGCCGGACGTTGGGAAACATTCAGTACTTC. Protein sequence: CASSRTLGNIQYF. Filled out from reference TRBV7-2 and TRBJ2-4, the complete variable domain reads GAGVSQSPSNKVTEKGKDVELRCDPISGHTALYWYRQSLGQGLEFLIYFQGNSAPDKSGLPSDRFSAERTGGSVSTLTIQRTQQEDSAVYLCASSRTLGNIQYFGAGTRLSVL.

Details on this clonotype: Germline and junction disagree at one end, which may indicate a read error. The chain is built from TRBV6-4 and TRBJ1-5; 7 nucleotides agree with TRBD1. There are 14 residues in the CDR3. The germline V gene encodes CDR1 MRHNA and CDR2 SNTAGT. CDR3 loop: CASSDEHGGQPQNF. CDR3 nucleotides: TGTGCCAGCAGTGACGAACACGGGGGACAGCCCCAGAATTTT.

V and J are TRBV6-6 and TRBJ1-1, with D hard to call. Trimming removed 4 bases from V and 3 bases from J, with 15 bases in between. CDR3 length equals 15 residues. CDR1 and CDR2 (germline): MNHNY, SVGAGI (reference sequence). The DNA for the CDR3 is TGTGCCAGCAGTTCCCGTGGAGGGCTGGACACTGAAGCTTTCTTT. The encoded protein is CASSSRGGLDTEAFF.

The table lists this clonotype with many counts. The chain recombines TRBV5-1 with TRBJ1-6; possible D gene TRBD1, 5 bases. V was clipped by 2 bases and J by 7 bases, with 13 bases between them. Germline V gene data show CDR1 as SGHRS and CDR2 as YFSETQ. The CDR3 is 15 residues long. CDR3 sequence reads: CASSFQGSGNSPLHF. DNA of the CDR3: TGCGCCAGCAGCTTCCAGGGTAGTGGGAATTCACCCCTCCACTTT.

This clonotype was seen many times. The chain links TRBV7-8 to TRBJ2-1; TRBD2 agrees at 14 bases. Germline V lookup: CDR1 SGHVS, CDR2 FQNEAQ. V shed 5 bases and J 1 base; nucleotides not matched to a gene: 4. CDR3 size: 17 residues. The CDR3 region has the DNA TGTGCCAGCAGCCCCGGACTAGCGGGGGGATCCTACAATGAGCAGTTCTTC. This sequence encodes CASSPGLAGGSYNEQFF.

This clonotype was counted at least ten times. The V and J genes are TRBV9 and TRBJ1-2; D is ambiguous. The CDR3 runs to 15 residues. V shed 4 bases and J shed 4 bases, with 17 bases lying between them. Looked up from germline, CDR1 is SGDLS and CDR2 is YYNGEE. The CDR3 bases are TGTGCCAGCAGCTCCTCCGGCGGGCACGGCTATGGCTACACCTTC. It is translated as CASSSSGGHGYGYTF.

This clonotype was found many times. V is TRBV29-1 and J is TRBJ2-2, with D tentatively TRBD2 (7 bases). Trimming removed 6 bases from V and 0 bases from J, with 11 bases in between. The germline CDR1 and CDR2 sequences are SQVTM and ANQGSEA. The length of the CDR3 is 14 residues. The CDR3 loop reads CSVGGTTNTGELFF. The CDR3, as DNA: TGCAGCGTGGGGGGGACAACGAACACCGGGGAGCTGTTTTTT.

This clonotype was recorded at least ten times. This sequence joins TRBV12-3 or TRBV12-4 and TRBJ2-7; D tentatively fits TRBD1 or TRBD2 (5 bases each). This CDR3 has 14 amino acids. V lost 7 bases, J lost 2 bases, and 15 bases lay in between. The CDR3 sequence is CASTPGTEAYEQYF. CDR3 nucleotides: TGTGCCAGCACTCCCGGGACGGAGGCCTACGAGCAGTACTTC.

This clonotype was seen a handful of times. The V and J genes are TRBV5-1 and TRBJ1-1; 7 bases fit TRBD1. Germline assignment: CDR1 SGHRS and CDR2 YFSETQ. This CDR3 region has 14 residues. Trimming cost V 5 bases and J 6 bases; bases outside gene matches: 10. The CDR3, as DNA: TGCGCCAGCAGTCCGGGACAGAGGTCCCCTGAAGCTTTCTTT. Its translation: CASSPGQRSPEAFF.

This clonotype came up many times. This chain uses TRBV3-1 with TRBJ2-5; D is undetermined. Germline lookup yields CDR1 LGHDT and CDR2 YNNKEL (reference sequence). V was shortened by 1 base and J by 5 bases, with 11 bases between the two germline ends. This CDR3 contains 14 residues. In DNA form, the CDR3 reads TGTGCCAGCAGCCAAGGTCGAGGTTTGGAGACCCAGTACTTC. It translates to CASSQGRGLETQYF.

J is TRBJ2-3 and V is TRBV18; D is unclear. V lost 2 bases and J lost 4, with 13 bases in between. Germline V CDR1 and CDR2: KGHSH, LQKENI. The CDR3 sequence is 15 residues long. CDR3 protein: CASSPENSRADTQYF. The CDR3 DNA follows: TGTGCCAGCTCACCAGAGAACAGTCGGGCAGATACGCAGTATTTT.

On this clonotype: At one end, the junction sequence differs from germline, possibly due to a read error. The V gene is TRBV20-1, the J gene TRBJ1-6, with 10 bases lining up with TRBD1. The CDR3 runs to 14 residues. Germline CDR1 DFQATT, CDR2 SNEGSKA (reference sequence). The CDR3 sequence: CSAGRTGGNSPLNF. The CDR3 bases are TGCAGTGCCGGAAGGACAGGGGGGAATTCACCCCTCAACTTT.

In its sample, this clonotype was seen many times. The genes are TRBV6-5 and TRBJ1-6, with a possible D match to TRBD1 (5 bases). The CDR3 is made up of 16 amino acids. Germline V CDR1 and CDR2: MNHEY, SVGAGI. V was shortened by 6 bases and J by 5 bases, with 17 bases between the two germline ends. The CDR3 sequence: CASRGVFGADNSPLHF. Here the CDR3 DNA reads TGTGCCAGCAGGGGGGTTTTCGGGGCTGATAATTCACCCCTCCACTTT.

This clonotype was observed many times. The V call is TRBV27, the J call TRBJ2-3; TRBD1 agrees at 7 bases. Losses at the gene ends were 6 bases for V and 2 bases for J; bases not matched to a gene: 5. Germline values: CDR1 MNHEY, CDR2 SMNVEV (reference sequence). This CDR3 spans 14 amino acids. The CDR3 nucleotides are TGTGCCAGCAGGAGGACAGGAAACACAGATACGCAGTATTTT. Protein: CASRRTGNTDTQYF.

This clonotype was seen at least ten times. The chain carries TRBV12-3 or TRBV12-4 and TRBJ1-6, with D unresolved. Trimming pared 5 bases from V and 7 bases from J, leaving 6 bases between. There are 12 residues in the CDR3. In nucleotides, the CDR3 is TGTGCCAGCAGTACCGGGAATTCACCCCTCCACTTT. Protein: CASSTGNSPLHF.